This TCR beta chain was found in a study of cytomegalovirus exposure and HLA in healthy donors. When sampled, the donors appeared nominally healthy, though they likely had unrecorded immune exposures. The V end was cut by 2 bases, the J end by 10 bases, with 17 bases between. The CDR3 runs 15 residues. Germline V gene sequence: CDR1 SNHLY, CDR2 FYNNEI. The PCR used 60 Vbeta and 13 Jbeta primers. Libraries were prepared by immunoSEQ multiplex PCR; TCRdb keeps only in-frame clonotypes and omits some of them. Here the sample spans around 140,000 clones, approximately 80% being singletons. This sequence was found in a female donor in good health and CMV-seronegative. The gene calls are TRBV2 and TRBJ1-4, with unresolved D. The sequenced sample was PBMCs. DNA for the CDR3: TGTGCCAGCAGTGAATTAAGCAGCAACCTAGGAAAACTGTTTTTT. It yields the protein CASSELSSNLGKLFF.